Each of the 7 T cell receptor beta chains below was sequenced from the same sample in a study of blood T cell repertoires in COVID-19. Measured with immunoSEQ multiplex PCR; TCRdb has only the in-frame clones, and not every one. Here the sample spans 210,000 or so clones, around 80% being singletons. Sequences were obtained from peripheral blood. These receptor sequences come from a middle-aged woman with acute or convalescent COVID-19.

J is TRBJ2-5 and V is TRBV4-2, with 10 bases that match TRBD2. The CDR3 contains 18 residues. The germline V gene has CDR1 LGHNA and CDR2 YNFKEQ. V shed 0 bases, J shed 3 bases, and the junction held 10 bases outside the gene matches. The CDR3 DNA is TGTGCCAGCAGCCAAGAGATTAGTGGGACTAGCGACGAAGAGACCCAGTACTTC. Translation gives CASSQEISGTSDEETQYF.

The rearrangement uses TRBV21-1 and TRBJ1-3; TRBD1 was called by the table and not checked on the DNA. TRBV21-1 is described as a pseudogene. The CDR3 contains 16 residues. In nucleotides, the CDR3 is TGTGCCAGTCGTTGGGGACAGGCCGACTCTGGAAACACCATATATTTT. It codes for CASRWGQADSGNTIYF.

The V and J genes are TRBV6-5 and TRBJ1-1; D ambiguous. The V end was cut by 6 bases, the J end by 4 bases, with 9 bases between. Germline CDR1 is MNHEY and CDR2 is SVGAGI. This CDR3 has 12 residues. The CDR3 is CASRPLSTEAFF. CDR3 in DNA: TGTGCCAGCAGACCCTTGAGCACTGAAGCTTTCTTT.

This chain connects TRBV5-1 to TRBJ1-2; a weak D match, TRBD1 (5 bases). CDR1 is SGHRS, CDR2 YFSETQ, per germline. Trimming pared 0 bases from V and 4 bases from J, leaving 7 bases between. The CDR3 sequence is 13 residues long. CDR3 coding DNA: TGCGCCAGCAGCTTGGGCAGGGTCTATGGCTACACCTTC. The encoded protein is CASSLGRVYGYTF.

This chain connects TRBV28 to TRBJ1-3, with 9 nucleotides matching TRBD1. Germline-derived CDR1 and CDR2 are MDHEN and SYDVKM. V gave up 5 bases and J gave up 7 bases; unmatched junction bases: 9. The CDR3 runs 15 residues. CDR3 DNA: TGTGCCAGCAGTGAGCTAAGACAGGGGGTGAACACCATATATTTT. Protein sequence: CASSELRQGVNTIYF.

This rearrangement joins TRBV29-1 to TRBJ2-6; possible D gene TRBD2, 6 bases. This CDR3 region has 15 residues. V was shortened by 7 bases and J by 0 bases, with 13 bases between the two germline ends. Germline values: CDR1 SQVTM, CDR2 ANQGSEA. CDR3 coding DNA: TGCAGCGCGTGGGGGGAGAACTCTGGGGCCAACGTCCTGACTTTC. Its protein product is CSAWGENSGANVLTF.

Only a few counts were recorded for this clone. V is TRBV5-1 and J is TRBJ2-7, with a tentative D call TRBD1 (5 bases). This CDR3 comprises 13 residues. Per the germline V gene, CDR1 is SGHRS and CDR2 is YFSETQ. The V and J ends lost 1 base and 7 bases respectively, with 12 bases between them. CDR3 protein: CASSLSDSWEQYF. The CDR3 DNA reads as TGCGCCAGCAGCTTGTCCGACAGTTGGGAGCAGTACTTC.